One and the same sample provided the 26 T cell receptor beta chains below, sequenced in a study of OX40 agonist ivuxolimab in advanced cancers. Libraries were made using the immunoSEQ multiplex PCR assay. TCRdb limited this immuneACCESS table to in-frame rearrangements with V and J called. A share of clones is missing; checked studies link under half to unresolved V genes, and the rest is unexplained. The sample includes 70,000 to 85,000 clones, with around 83% observed a single time. The ten largest clones represent over 0.75% of the sample. The material was CD4+ or CD8+ T cells sorted from blood, obtained in a trial of the OX40 agonist ivuxolimab. The receptors were sampled from an adult with an advanced solid tumor such as melanoma, head and neck, liver or kidney cancer.

As DNA, the CDR3 is TGTGCCAGCAGTCTACAGGGGGCAGGCGGCTACACCTTC. Translation: CASSLQGAGGYTF. The V call is TRBV6-5, the J call TRBJ1-2, with 9 nucleotides matching TRBD1. CDR3 length: 13 amino acids. Germline CDR1 and CDR2: MNHEY and SVGAGI. Losses at the gene ends were 5 bases for V and 8 bases for J; bases not matched to a gene: 6.

This rearrangement joins TRBV6-5 to TRBJ1-6; TRBD1 agrees at 8 bases. Per the germline V gene, CDR1 is MNHEY and CDR2 is SVGAGI. The CDR3 totals 16 residues. The V and J ends lost 0 bases and 10 bases, in that order; junction bases with no gene match: 8. As DNA, the CDR3 is TGTGCCAGCAGTTACTCGACGGACAGGGATTTCTCACCCCTCCACTTT. This encodes CASSYSTDRDFSPLHF.

The chain carries TRBV11-2 and TRBJ2-1; 11 bases match TRBD1. Germline V gene sequence: CDR1 SGHAT, CDR2 FQNNGV. The CDR3 sequence is 16 residues long. Germline trimming cut 6 bases from V and 2 bases from J; bases unmatched to any gene: 6. This chain's CDR3 is CASRKGQGATYNEQFF. The CDR3 nucleotides are TGTGCCAGCAGAAAAGGACAGGGGGCCACCTACAATGAGCAGTTCTTC.

This sequence joins TRBV27 and TRBJ1-5, with a weak D call TRBD1 (5 bases). Germline assignment: CDR1 MNHEY and CDR2 SMNVEV (reference sequence). The length of the CDR3 is 16 residues. V dropped 1 base and J dropped 2 bases, with 12 bases sitting between them. DNA of the CDR3: TGTGCCAGCAGTTTATGGGGGGGAGGGCGCAATCAGCCCCAGCATTTT. This translates into CASSLWGGGRNQPQHF.

The chain employs TRBV5-1 and TRBJ1-4; D perhaps matches TRBD1 (5 bases). The CDR3 covers 14 residues. Trimming shortened V by 0 bases and J by 11 bases, and 14 bases separated the two germline ends. CDR1 SGHRS and CDR2 YFSETQ come from the germline V gene. The CDR3 coding sequence is TGCGCCAGCAGCTTGGAGCCGGGGGAGGGGAAACTGTTTTTT. Translated: CASSLEPGEGKLFF.

This clone has only one observation. At the DNA level, this CDR3 is encoded by other sequences in the same sample as well. J is TRBJ2-5 and V is TRBV4-1; D is ambiguous. V lost 1 base to trimming and J lost 1 base, with 13 bases between them. Germline lookup yields CDR1 MGHRA and CDR2 YSYEKL. CDR3 length: 16 amino acids. The CDR3 nucleotides read TGCGCCAGCAGCCAAGCTGACTTCGGGTCCCAAGAGACCCAGTACTTC. This encodes CASSQADFGSQETQYF.

The chain uses TRBV18 and TRBJ2-2; 7 positions agree with TRBD1. CDR3 size: 16 residues. CDR1 and CDR2 from the germline V gene are KGHSH and LQKENI. V was pared by 4 bases and J by 3 bases, with 8 bases of the junction left unmatched. In DNA form, the CDR3 reads TGTGCCAGCTCACTCACAGGGGATCGGTACACCGGGGAGCTGTTTTTT. This codes for CASSLTGDRYTGELFF. Full variable domain (outside the CDR3, taken from reference TRBV18 and TRBJ2-2): NAGVMQNPRHLVRRRGQEARLRCSPMKGHSHVYWYRQLPEEGLKFMVYLQKENIIDESGMPKERFSAEFPKEGPSILRIQQVVRGDSAAYFCASSLTGDRYTGELFFGEGSRLTVL.

CDR3 amino acids: CASSLVGHRGAYEQYF. The CDR3, as DNA: TGTGCCAGCAGCCTGGTGGGGCACAGGGGAGCCTACGAGCAGTACTTC. The V gene is TRBV5-4, the J gene TRBJ2-7, with 7 positions matching TRBD1. This CDR3 is 16 amino acids long. V lost 4 bases to trimming and J lost 2 bases; unmatched junction nucleotides: 12. Germline CDR1 SGHNT, CDR2 YYREEE (reference sequence). Together with reference TRBV5-4 and TRBJ2-7, the CDR3 gives the full variable domain: ETGVTQSPTHLIKTRGQQVTLRCSSQSGHNTVSWYQQALGQGPQFIFQYYREEENGRGNFPPRFSGLQFPNYSSELNVNALELDDSALYLCASSLVGHRGAYEQYFGPGTRLTVT.

V usage is TRBV4-1 and J usage is TRBJ2-1; D not certain. CDR1 is MGHRA and CDR2 is YSYEKL in the germline V gene. CDR3 length equals 14 residues. Trimming removed 6 bases at V and 7 bases at J, with 16 bases between. The DNA of the CDR3 is TGCGCCAGCAGTCTTGTCAGTGAGAGGAATGAGCAGTTCTTC. Translated, it gives CASSLVSERNEQFF.

This chain links TRBV19 with TRBJ2-7; 7 nucleotides line up with TRBD1. V lost 4 bases, J lost 9 bases, and 6 bases stayed unmatched. Germline loops: CDR1 LNHDA, CDR2 SQIVND (reference sequence). This CDR3 spans 12 amino acids. In DNA form, the CDR3 reads TGTGCCAGTAGTAGCCGACAGGGCTGGCAGTACTTC. Its protein product is CASSSRQGWQYF.

V is TRBV29-1 and J is TRBJ1-2; D might be TRBD1 (6 bases). This CDR3 comprises 13 residues. Germline CDR1 reads SQVTM; CDR2 reads ANQGSEA. V shed 0 bases and J shed 8 bases, with 13 bases lying between them. The CDR3 DNA follows: TGCAGCGTTGAAGATCTGGGGGGCGCGGGCTACACCTTC. Residues: CSVEDLGGAGYTF. Combining the CDR3 with reference TRBV29-1 and TRBJ1-2 gives the whole variable domain SAVISQKPSRDICQRGTSLTIQCQVDSQVTMMFWYRQQPGQSLTLIATANQGSEATYESGFVIDKFPISRPNLTFSTLTVSNMSPEDSSIYLCSVEDLGGAGYTFGSGTRLTVV.

This clone was counted a few times. V gene TRBV5-1 combines with J gene TRBJ1-2; a weak D match, TRBD1 (5 bases). V was cut by 2 bases and J by 7 bases, with 9 bases left in between. The CDR3 spans 12 residues. Germline-derived CDR1 and CDR2 are SGHRS and YFSETQ. CDR3 DNA sequence: TGCGCCAGCAGCTTAGACCAGGGTGGCTACACCTTC. Translated: CASSLDQGGYTF.

CDR3 sequence reads: CASSQAQAGGPSNTGELFF. The CDR3 DNA follows: TGCGCCAGCAGCCAAGCCCAAGCGGGGGGGCCTTCGAACACCGGGGAGCTGTTTTTT. V usage is TRBV4-1 and J usage is TRBJ2-2, with 10 nucleotides matching TRBD2. The CDR3 is 19 residues long. V lost 1 base to trimming and J lost 0 bases; unmatched junction nucleotides: 8. The germline V gene encodes CDR1 MGHRA and CDR2 YSYEKL.

About this clone: In the same sample, other DNA sequences code for this CDR3. The chain employs TRBV10-3 and TRBJ1-5; D gene uncertain. Germline CDR1 is ENHRY and CDR2 is SYGVKD. V gave up 2 bases and J gave up 0 bases, with 5 bases separating them. CDR3 length: 14 residues. DNA for the CDR3: TGTGCCATCAGTGAGGGGAATAGCAATCAGCCCCAGCATTTT. This gives the protein CAISEGNSNQPQHF.

The chain has TRBV27 and TRBJ2-7, with 11 bases identical to TRBD1. This CDR3 contains 15 residues. Germline lookup yields CDR1 MNHEY and CDR2 SMNVEV (reference sequence). V lost 2 bases, J lost 2 bases, and 2 bases stayed unmatched. The CDR3 region is CASSLKGQGAYEQYF. The DNA of the CDR3 is TGTGCCAGCAGTTTAAAGGGACAGGGGGCCTACGAGCAGTACTTC.

In its sample, this clone was seen once. The chain couples TRBV30 to TRBJ2-5; D uncertain. Per the germline V gene, CDR1 is GTSNPN and CDR2 is SVGIG (reference sequence). The CDR3 covers 12 residues. V dropped 4 bases and J dropped 3 bases, with 9 bases sitting between them. CDR3 amino acids: CAWTAIEETQYF. CDR3 DNA: TGTGCCTGGACCGCCATAGAAGAGACCCAGTACTTC.

Only one count was recorded for this clone. The chain recombines TRBV7-2 with TRBJ1-1, with 7 bases aligning to TRBD1. CDR3 size: 15 residues. Looked up from germline, CDR1 is SGHTA and CDR2 is FQGNSA. The V and J ends lost 5 bases and 2 bases, in that order; junction bases with no gene match: 8. The CDR3 loop reads CASSPRQGLNTEAFF. The CDR3 nucleotides are TGTGCCAGCAGCCCAAGACAGGGATTAAACACTGAAGCTTTCTTT.

The V and J genes are TRBV5-4 and TRBJ2-7, with a tentative D call TRBD2 (6 bases). CDR1 and CDR2 (germline): SGHNT, YYREEE (reference sequence). The CDR3 is 15 residues long. The ends were cut back, 4 bases at V and 6 bases at J, with 20 bases in the middle. The CDR3 sequence: CASSPDLTSESEQYF. Written as DNA, the CDR3 is TGTGCCAGCAGCCCGGACTTGACTAGTGAATCCGAGCAGTACTTC.

The chain carries TRBV5-1 and TRBJ2-2; possibly TRBD1 for D (5 bases). Between the trimmed V and J ends, which lost 5 bases and 1 base, there was a span of 12 bases. The germline V gene has CDR1 SGHRS and CDR2 YFSETQ. This CDR3 is 15 amino acids long. CDR3 protein: CASRLTALNTGELFF. In DNA, the CDR3 is TGCGCCAGCAGATTGACAGCCTTGAACACCGGGGAGCTGTTTTTT.

The CDR3 sequence: CASSPGQGQGYTF. DNA for the CDR3: TGTGCCAGCTCACCGGGACAGGGGCAAGGCTACACCTTC. The V and J genes are TRBV18 and TRBJ1-2; 10 bases align to TRBD1. Germline lookup yields CDR1 KGHSH and CDR2 LQKENI. The CDR3 extends over 13 amino acids. Unmatched junction bases numbered 3, after V lost 3 bases and J lost 8 bases.

The gene calls are TRBV7-9 and TRBJ1-2; 7 nucleotides agree with TRBD1. This CDR3 region has 14 residues. V was pared by 1 base and J by 4 bases, with 3 bases of the junction left unmatched. Germline V gene data show CDR1 as SEHNR and CDR2 as FQNEAQ (reference sequence). In nucleotides, the CDR3 is TGTGCCAGCAGCTTAGGGTGGGACAGCTATGGCTACACCTTC. This encodes CASSLGWDSYGYTF.

The gene calls are TRBV6-4 and TRBJ1-1, with TRBD1 as a possible D gene (6 bases). The CDR3 totals 18 residues. V shed 0 bases and J shed 1 base, with 18 bases lying between them. Germline CDR1 reads MRHNA; CDR2 reads SNTAGT. As DNA, the CDR3 is TGTGCCAGCAGTGACTCGACGGGGGCTTTGTTTAAGAACACTGAAGCTTTCTTT. This encodes CASSDSTGALFKNTEAFF.

This chain connects TRBV19 to TRBJ1-4; D not certain. Trimming cost V 10 bases and J 7 bases, with 16 bases left between them. CDR3 length equals 13 residues. Germline CDR1 and CDR2: LNHDA and SQIVND (reference sequence). CDR3 coding DNA: TGTGCCACTAGACTCCAAGCGGGTGAAAAACTGTTTTTT. Translated: CATRLQAGEKLFF.

In regard to this clone: The same CDR3 can be traced to other DNA sequences in this sample. V usage is TRBV4-1 and J usage is TRBJ1-2; 7 bases are shared with TRBD1. The V gene's germline CDR1 is MGHRA and CDR2 YSYEKL. The CDR3 sequence is 13 residues long. The ends lost 1 base at V and 5 bases at J; junction bases unmatched: 1. CDR3 sequence (DNA): TGCGCCAGCAGCCAAGCAGGGGGATATGGCTACACCTTC. Translation: CASSQAGGYGYTF.

The genes are TRBV2 and TRBJ2-7; a possible D gene is TRBD2 (6 bases). Germline V gene sequence: CDR1 SNHLY, CDR2 FYNNEI. Trimming removed 1 base at V and 0 bases at J, with 19 bases between. The CDR3 is 18 amino acids. The CDR3 loop is CASSEEHPAGTFSYEQYF. The DNA for the CDR3 is TGTGCCAGCAGTGAAGAGCACCCCGCCGGGACTTTCTCCTACGAGCAGTACTTC.

V and J are TRBV5-4 and TRBJ2-5, with D maybe TRBD1 (6 bases). Germline values: CDR1 SGHNT, CDR2 YYREEE (reference sequence). The CDR3 covers 15 residues. V was trimmed by 2 bases and J by 3 bases, leaving 14 bases between them. The CDR3 nucleotides are TGTGCCAGCAGCTTCGGCGGACAGAACAAAGAGACCCAGTACTTC. As protein: CASSFGGQNKETQYF.